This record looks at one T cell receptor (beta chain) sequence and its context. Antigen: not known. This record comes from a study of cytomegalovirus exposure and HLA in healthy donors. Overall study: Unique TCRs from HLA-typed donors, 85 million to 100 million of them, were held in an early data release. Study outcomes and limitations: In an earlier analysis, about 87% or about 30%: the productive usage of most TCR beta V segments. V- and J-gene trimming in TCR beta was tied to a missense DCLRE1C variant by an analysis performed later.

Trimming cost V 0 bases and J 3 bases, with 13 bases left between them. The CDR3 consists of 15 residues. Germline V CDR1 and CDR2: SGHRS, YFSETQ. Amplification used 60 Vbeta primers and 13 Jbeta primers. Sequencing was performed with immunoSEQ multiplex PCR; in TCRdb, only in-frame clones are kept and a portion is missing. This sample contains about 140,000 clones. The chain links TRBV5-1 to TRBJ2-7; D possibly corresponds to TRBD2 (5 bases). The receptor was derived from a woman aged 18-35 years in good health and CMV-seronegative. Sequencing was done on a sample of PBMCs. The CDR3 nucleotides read TGCGCCAGCAGCTTGGCGGCGGGCAACAGCTACGAGCAGTACTTC. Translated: CASSLAAGNSYEQYF.